The clone carrying this T cell receptor (beta chain) was seen at least ten times. The CDR3 runs 13 residues. V shed 4 bases and J shed 2 bases, with 6 bases lying between them. Germline loops: CDR1 SNHLY, CDR2 FYNNEI. Via MiXCR, TCRdb re-called the 5' RACE reads, giving one row per CDR3 protein. The sample has under 55,000 distinct CDR3 sequences, 6.5% to 8% seen once; the top ten hold 20% to 25%. The data originate from a study of T cells after yellow fever vaccination. The sequence came from a man younger than 30 who received the YFV17D yellow fever vaccine. The chain uses TRBV2 and TRBJ2-1; D unresolved. Sequences were derived from CD8+ T cells not binding an NS4B(214-222) dextramer, sorted from PBMCs, sampled roughly 46 days after the first yellow fever vaccination. CDR3 region: CASSVGTYNEQFF. The CDR3 DNA follows: TGTGCCAGCAGTGTCGGCACCTACAATGAGCAGTTCTTC.